This TCR beta chain was captured by sequencing in a study of blood T cell repertoires in COVID-19. Measured with immunoSEQ multiplex PCR; TCRdb has only the in-frame clones, and not every one. The repertoire holds 200,000 to 300,000 clones, with about 89% as singletons. Germline CDR1 reads SQVTM; CDR2 reads ANQGSEA. The CDR3 is made up of 14 amino acids. The sequencing input was peripheral blood. The receptor was isolated from a woman between 40 and 50 years old who had recovered from COVID-19. The chain joins TRBV29-1 to TRBJ1-6; no reliable D call. The CDR3 is CNPCPLEGNSPLHF. The CDR3 nucleotides are TGCAACCCATGTCCCCTAGAGGGTAATTCACCCCTCCACTTT.